The source of this TCR beta chain is a study of cytomegalovirus exposure and HLA in healthy donors (dated by TCRdb to 2017 to 2019). Study-wide context: According to an earlier analysis of 587 of the donors, some 180 million T cells yielded roughly 110 million unique TCR beta sequences and approximately 300 Gb of sequence data. Roughly 300 gigabases of sequencing data and tens of millions of unique TCR sequences were included in an early release covering around 650 HLA-typed donors. Among the approximately 400 genotyped donors, more than 70% belonged to the genetic ancestry cluster associated with self-reported Caucasian donors. The study was designed to test whether signatures of past pathogen exposure could be identified by cataloging public T cell receptors. The study used immunosequencing to profile the T cell repertoires of 670 or so subjects and linked those repertoires to cytomegalovirus serostatus. A separate validation cohort of over 95 different subjects was used in addition to the approximately 700-subject first cohort. To predict cytomegalovirus infection status, the study combined high-throughput TCR immunosequencing, statistical association of individual TCRs with disease status, and machine learning. In a later analysis, previously published TCR beta repertoires from several hundred donors were re-analyzed and high-resolution HLA genotyping was added so that TCR occurrence patterns could be studied. The later analysis used no new phenotypic data to find candidate immune exposures, relying instead on TCR beta sequences and their occurrence across donors. An earlier analysis of 450 to 750 of the donors used high-throughput TCR beta sequencing to judge whether each TCR beta V gene segment behaved as functional or pseudogenic. Donor age, sex, ethnicity and CMV serostatus were compiled together with the repertoire data. A later genetic analysis took genome-wide SNP genotypes for about 55% of the roughly 700 donors and used that subset as a discovery cohort. All discovery cohort repertoires had been generated using a single sequencing platform. Both class I and class II loci were covered by HLA typing, at four-digit resolution. The number of typed donors differed by locus: 629-630 for A, B, C, DRB1 and DQB1; some 500 for DQA1; about 600 for DPA1; and some 470 for DPB1. Four to six DR-DQ haplotypes were handled as single units for association and clustering, since linkage in the cohort was strong. Across approximately 400 genotyped donors of the cohort, an average of roughly 200,000 unique TCR beta nucleotide sequences per donor were sequenced, and around 19% of those sequences were non-productive. Findings and caveats that apply to the study as a whole: The only immune exposure information available for the cohort was CMV serostatus. A later genetic analysis associated a missense DCLRE1C variant with V-gene and J-gene trimming of TCR beta chains, and an independent cohort replicated the association. Specific HLA alleles were associated with 16,951 TCR beta sequences at a false discovery rate of 0.05 in a later analysis. According to a later analysis, most CMV-associated TCR beta chains appeared to be HLA-restricted, and the HLA associations seemed to be driven largely by CMV exposure. The study listed 164 TCR beta chains as associated with cytomegalovirus. A few of the identified cytomegalovirus-associated TCR beta chains were confirmed in vitro to be specific for cytomegalovirus antigens. Because some donors lacked HLA typing at each locus, the association tests relied only on the typed subset. A further reported finding was that TCR beta sequences accurately predicted the HLA-A and HLA-B alleles for most subjects in the first cohort. Over 15 rarely observed V segments, including chromosome 9 orphons, were excluded from the earlier analysis of some 590 of the donors because counts were too low. Compared with the 666-donor mean, donors in an Asian-associated ancestry cluster had fewer N-insertions in productive TCRs, according to a later genetic analysis. The sequencing pipeline was judged likely to have produced a cluster of highly shared sequence variants as a technical artifact. Broadly in line with IMGT annotations, most TCR beta V segments showed up in productive rearrangements about 87% or about 30% of the time in an earlier analysis of several hundred of the donors. Several of the top co-occurrence clusters appeared to be linked to parvovirus B19, influenza, CMV and Epstein-Barr virus, according to a later analysis. The presence/absence analyses assumed that sequencing depth was roughly uniform across donors, and that assumption may not be true. A later analysis found that HLA-associated TCR beta chains were more clonally expanded and had lower generation probabilities than equally common non-associated chains. The cohort was sequenced for TCR beta chains only, and without alpha or paired-chain data the features that could be detected were limited. According to a later analysis, TCR association rates differed among HLA loci, with DRB1 alleles showing the most associated TCRs and HLA-C alleles showing the fewest. Correlated functional status among segregating V segments might be attributable to linkage disequilibrium, but an unknown experimental factor could not be ruled out. Most TCR sequences were seen in very few donors, while some public TCRs were found in many individuals. Because the 87-base-pair reads could not distinguish some IMGT-functional V segments, including TRBV6-2 and TRBV6-3, those segments were excluded. Strong co-occurrence of HLA alleles, especially DR and DQ, made assigning TCR associations to individual alleles difficult. The classifier was reported to diagnose cytomegalovirus status with high specificity and sensitivity in both the original and validation cohorts. The authors suggested that the approach could potentially be generalized to other disease states and immunological phenotypes.

Via the germline V gene, CDR1 is LGHNA and CDR2 YNFKEQ. The CDR3 runs 17 amino acids, cysteine and phenylalanine included. Only the CDR3 region is kept as DNA, spanning 51 bases read in frame from base 1. Trimming takes 2 bases off V and 11 bases off J; junction bases not matched to a gene: 18. The library came from the immunoSEQ multiplex PCR assay. For the multiplex PCR, a mixture combining 60 forward primers for TCR Vbeta segments and 13 reverse primers for TCR Jbeta segments was used. The CDR3 region of rearranged TCR beta genes was amplified from genomic DNA with a multiplex PCR assay. On the Illumina HiSeq System, the amplified TCR beta libraries were sequenced as 87-base-pair reads. The paper's data handling went like this. In a later analysis, 77 million or so unique TCR beta chains were counted across the 666 repertoires, and roughly 11 million of these chains were shared by at least two donors. A nearest-neighbor algorithm error-corrected the raw reads and collapsed the reads into unique sequences, merging closely related sequences to remove PCR and sequencing errors. Alignment of CDR3 sequences to IMGT reference sequences was used to assign V, D and J gene segments. Each retained sequence needed at least a six-nucleotide match to both a V gene segment and a J gene segment. Rearrangements were classified as productive when the CDR3 lacked stop codons and remained in frame with V and J, and all other rearrangements were classified as non-productive. Following IMGT convention, CDR3 was defined as the stretch from the second conserved V-encoded cysteine up to the conserved J-encoded phenylalanine. The earlier analysis of a few hundred of the donors excluded sequences that lacked an unambiguous match to a single V gene segment. An earlier analysis of 587 of the donors classified V segments as functional when productive rearrangements were above 56.7% and as segregating when the standard deviation between donors was above 5%. A statistical classification framework was built for diagnosing cytomegalovirus status from the catalog of TCR beta chain sequences. In a later analysis, V and J genes were assigned by comparing TCR nucleotide sequences against IMGT/GENE-DB human TR gene sequences. A later analysis assigned CDR3 sequences and most-parsimonious VDJ recombination scenarios with the TCRdist pipeline. A later analysis defined each TCR beta chain by its CDR3 amino acid sequence plus V-gene family, and excluded reads lacking a unique V-gene family. To address suspected cross-contamination and a sequencing artifact, a later analysis removed approximately 590 highly shared, low-generation-probability nucleotide sequences. In a later analysis, a clonal expansion index for each public chain was calculated from normalized within-repertoire ranks of inferred template counts. Generation probabilities in a later analysis came from a VDJ recombination model fitted to out-of-frame rearrangements, and those results were checked against IGoR. A later analysis scored TCR-TCR, TCR-HLA and TCR-CMV co-occurrence with hypergeometric tests, applying a repertoire-size bias correction to TCR pairs. False discovery rates were estimated in a later analysis by permuting HLA or CMV assignments 20 times. A later analysis grouped co-occurring TCRs with DBSCAN, adding TCRdist sequence similarity when clustering within HLA-allele-positive subsets. Co-occurrence clustering excluded repertoires with fewer than 30,000 or more than 120,000 public chains, plus five with anomalous nucleotide sharing. TCRdb took over this immuneACCESS table, retaining in-frame rearrangements with V and J assigned. Such tables are incomplete; in checked studies, under half of the missing clones stem from an unresolved V gene, and the remainder is unexplained. The V and J calls and clone size were taken over from that table, and D and trimming were inferred from the DNA. The sample contains approximately 190,000 clones, 65% to 85% of them found a single time. The leading ten clones occupy around 3.9% of the sample.

On this clone: Its recognized antigen is unknown. No much larger clone is present one base from it, and per-base qualities are unavailable.

The cohort comprised some 700 healthy bone marrow donors. At the time of sampling, all cohort members were nominally healthy, though unrecorded immune exposures were likely present. The donor tested CMV seronegative, placing the donor among the approximately 360 seronegative members of the cohort. A peripheral blood sample was provided by each donor, and peripheral blood mononuclear cells were used for TCR beta sequencing. Genomic DNA was extracted from the blood cell samples with the Qiagen DNeasy Blood Extraction Kit. The rearrangement combines TRBV4-2 with TRBJ2-5; 9 bases in the middle match TRBD2. Sequenced material: PBMCs. The TCR sequence derives from a man aged 50 or older in good health and CMV-seronegative. The CDR3 amino acid sequence is: CASSQQALAGPLEEQYF. The DNA sequence follows: TGTGCCAGCAGCCAACAGGCCCTAGCGGGGCCTCTAGAAGAGCAGTACTTC.